These 5 T cell receptor beta chains share one sample of origin, sequenced in a study of T-cell memory formation after mild COVID-19. TCRdb reanalysed the 5' RACE reads using MiXCR and keeps one entry per CDR3 protein. This table holds about 270,000 distinct CDR3 sequences, roughly 18% found once. Sequencing was carried out using PBMCs or a T cell subset sorted from them (not recorded which). The receptors here all came from a man in his late teens or twenties who had mild COVID-19 (a few samples of this study predate the infection). Cell type and time point are not known.

This clonotype was seen only a few times. This chain uses TRBV5-1 with TRBJ2-5, with D unclear. From germline, CDR1 is SGHRS and CDR2 YFSETQ. CDR3 length equals 15 residues. The germline V and J ends were trimmed by 3 bases and 2 bases, with 14 bases remaining between them. CDR3 sequence (DNA): TGCGCCAGCAGCTACGGGTCTGAAACACAAGAGACCCAGTACTTC. This encodes CASSYGSETQETQYF.

The chain links TRBV12-3 or TRBV12-4 to TRBJ1-1; D call uncertain. This CDR3 region has 12 residues. V was clipped by 6 bases and J by 1 base, with 6 bases between them. As DNA, the CDR3 is TGTGCCAGCAGCTTTACGAACACTGAAGCTTTCTTT. Amino acid sequence: CASSFTNTEAFF.

This clonotype was detected many times. This chain joins TRBV24-1 and TRBJ2-2; the D gene is possibly TRBD1 (5 bases). Trimming shortened V by 9 bases and J by 4 bases, and 8 bases separated the two germline ends. CDR3 size: 12 residues. Germline V gene data show CDR1 as KGHDR and CDR2 as SFDVKD. The CDR3 DNA reads TGTGCCACCGGGGCGAGCACCGGGGAGCTGTTTTTT. It translates to CATGASTGELFF.

This clonotype has only a few counts. The rearrangement uses TRBV6-2 or TRBV6-3 and TRBJ1-2, with 9 nucleotides matching TRBD1. In germline, CDR1 is MNHEY, CDR2 SVGEGT. CDR3 size: 15 residues. V gave up 6 bases and J gave up 7 bases; unmatched junction bases: 12. The CDR3 loop reads CASSMLGTGFRGYTF. CDR3 nucleotides: TGTGCCAGCAGCATGCTTGGGACAGGGTTCCGTGGCTACACCTTC.

The V gene is TRBV5-1, the J gene TRBJ2-2; possibly TRBD1 for D (5 bases). Trimming removed 2 bases at V and 6 bases at J, with 14 bases between. This CDR3 spans 15 amino acids. CDR1 is SGHRS, CDR2 YFSETQ, per germline. The chain's CDR3 is CASSFMPGIAGELFF. Here the CDR3 DNA reads TGCGCCAGCAGCTTTATGCCAGGGATTGCCGGGGAGCTGTTTTTT.